This paragraph reports one T cell receptor (beta chain). The target antigen is unknown. These data originate in a study of cytomegalovirus exposure and HLA in healthy donors. Study outcomes and limitations: Researchers catalogued about 150 TCR beta chains as cytomegalovirus-associated. A later analysis appeared to link common viral pathogens to several of the most significant clusters.

Vbeta (60) and Jbeta (13) primers were used in the PCR. Produced via immunoSEQ multiplex PCR; TCRdb's table is partial and in-frame only. The sample carries some 65,000 clones, about 72% recorded once. The CDR3 totals 12 residues. CDR1 and CDR2 from the germline V gene are MDHEN and SYDVKM. V shed 7 bases and J shed 8 bases, with 14 bases lying between them. Sequenced material: PBMCs. V is TRBV28 and J is TRBJ1-2, with D hard to call. The sequence derives from a girl aged 10 to 17 in good health and CMV-seropositive. The CDR3 nucleotides read TGTGCCAGCACTTCGAGGGTTGAGGGCTACACCTTC. Its translation: CASTSRVEGYTF.